This T cell receptor (beta chain) is drawn from a study of T-cell reconstitution after alpha-beta-depleted transplantation in children. This CDR3 contains 17 residues. Germline V gene data show CDR1 as SGHRS and CDR2 as YFSETQ. Trimming left V 4 bases short and J 2 bases short, with 20 bases between. Ten or more counts support this clonotype. During its preparation, the TCRbeta library received unique molecular identifiers. Using its own MiXCR run on the PCR reads, TCRdb lists one record per CDR3 protein. The sample consists of a few hundred thousand distinct CDR3 sequences, 9.9% of them appearing once.

The J gene is TRBJ2-3, the V gene TRBV5-1; no firm D call. The TCR was taken from a human donor who donated a stem cell graft to a child with SCID. This sample comprised PBMCs from the stem cell graft donor, obtained from the stem cell graft. CDR3 protein: CASSVPSSTVYTDTQYF. The CDR3 DNA follows: TGCGCCAGCAGCGTACCGTCATCGACTGTCTACACAGATACGCAGTATTTT.